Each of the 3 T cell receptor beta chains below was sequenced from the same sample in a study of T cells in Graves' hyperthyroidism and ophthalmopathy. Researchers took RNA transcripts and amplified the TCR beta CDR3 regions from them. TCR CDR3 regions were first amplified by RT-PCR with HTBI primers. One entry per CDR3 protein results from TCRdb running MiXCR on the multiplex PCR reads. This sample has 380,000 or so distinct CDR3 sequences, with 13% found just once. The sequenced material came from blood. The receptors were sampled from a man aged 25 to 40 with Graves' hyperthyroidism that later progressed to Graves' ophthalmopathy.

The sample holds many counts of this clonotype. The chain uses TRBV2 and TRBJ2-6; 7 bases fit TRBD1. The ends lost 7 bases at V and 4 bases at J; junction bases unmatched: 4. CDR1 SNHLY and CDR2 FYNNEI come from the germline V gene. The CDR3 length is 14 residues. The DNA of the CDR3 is TGTGCCAGCAATACAGGGGTCGGGGCCAACGTCCTGACTTTC. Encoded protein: CASNTGVGANVLTF. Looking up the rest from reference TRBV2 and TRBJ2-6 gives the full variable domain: EPEVTQTPSHQVTQMGQEVILRCVPISNHLYFYWYRQILGQKVEFLVSFYNNEISEKSEIFDDQFSVERPDGSNFTLKIRSTKLEDSAMYFCASNTGVGANVLTFGAGSRLTVL.

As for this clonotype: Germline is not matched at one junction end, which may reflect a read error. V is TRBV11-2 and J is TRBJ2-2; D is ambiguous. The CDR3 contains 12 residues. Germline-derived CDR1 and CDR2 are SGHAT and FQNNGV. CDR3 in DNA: TGTGCCAACAGCCTCTCCGTCGGGGAGCTGTTTTTT. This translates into CANSLSVGELFF.

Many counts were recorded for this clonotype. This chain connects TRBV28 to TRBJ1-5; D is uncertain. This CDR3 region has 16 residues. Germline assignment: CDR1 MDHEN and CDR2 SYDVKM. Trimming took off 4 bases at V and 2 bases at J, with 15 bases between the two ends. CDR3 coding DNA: TGTGCCAGCAGTTCAGGTGAGGGCTGGGGCAATCAGCCCCAGCATTTT. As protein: CASSSGEGWGNQPQHF.